This T cell receptor beta chain was found in a study of post-analysis software for immune sequencing data. For the study at large: The disease courses covered relapsing-remitting, secondary progressive and progressive-relapsing multiple sclerosis.

The TCR beta cDNA libraries contained unique molecular identifiers. T cells, 1 to 10 million of them, yielded a few hundred thousand cDNA molecules. Each CDR3 protein gets one entry after TCRdb re-called the PCR reads with MiXCR. The sample comprises some 450,000 distinct CDR3 sequences, around 40% of which are singletons, and about an eighth rests with the top ten. CDR3 size: 15 residues. V was trimmed by 2 bases and J by 0 bases, leaving 10 bases between them. A note on this clonotype: Its antigen is as yet unknown.

Study results and limitations: Patients showed TRBV5-6, TRBV5-1 and TRBV20-1 among about five TRBV segments more frequent than in controls. A significant reduction in normalized Chao1 diversity was observed in multiple sclerosis patients versus controls.

The chain recombines TRBV12-3 or TRBV12-4 with TRBJ1-2; D is ambiguous. The source is a girl aged 10-17 years with multiple sclerosis. Material: blood. The CDR3 sequence: CASSLRAASNYGYTF. CDR3 bases: TGTGCCAGCAGTTTAAGGGCCGCTTCTAACTATGGCTACACCTTC.